This entry lists 32 T cell receptor beta chains sequenced from one sample in a study of identical twins. TCRdb passed the 5' RACE reads through MiXCR, listing each CDR3 protein once. The data hold hundreds of thousands of distinct CDR3 sequences, with under 9% observed a single time. This same sample was also taken into another study, of yellow fever vaccine responses in identical twins.

Sequences were obtained from PBMCs. The receptors shown here come from a woman aged 18-30 years in good health.

This rearrangement joins TRBV2 to TRBJ2-5; 10 bases agree with TRBD1. The trim removed 4 bases at V and 3 bases at J, leaving 2 bases unmatched. CDR3 length: 14 amino acids. The germline gives CDR1 SNHLY, CDR2 FYNNEI. CDR3 DNA: TGTGCCAGCAGTGGACAGGGGGCCGAAGAGACCCAGTACTTC. Its translation is CASSGQGAEETQYF.

This clonotype showed up just a few times. The V call is TRBV15, the J call TRBJ1-1; 7 bases line up with TRBD1. CDR3 length: 16 residues. CDR1 is LNHNV, CDR2 YYDKDF, per germline (reference sequence). V gave up 2 bases and J gave up 4 bases; unmatched junction bases: 10. The CDR3 loop is CATSRTSTGWATEAFF. In DNA, the CDR3 is TGTGCCACCAGCAGAACATCGACAGGGTGGGCCACTGAAGCTTTCTTT.

This clonotype was observed many times. The chain couples TRBV7-9 to TRBJ2-7, with 13 nucleotides matching TRBD2. This CDR3 is built from 17 residues. J lost 7 bases, V lost 0 bases, and 9 bases had no gene match. Germline V CDR1 and CDR2: SEHNR, FQNEAQ (reference sequence). For the CDR3, the DNA is TGTGCCAGCAGCTTAGCTTTCGGACTAGCGGGAGCAAGTGAGCAGTACTTC. Protein sequence: CASSLAFGLAGASEQYF. Variable domain in full (rest from reference TRBV7-9 and TRBJ2-7): DTGVSQNPRHKITKRGQNVTFRCDPISEHNRLYWYRQTLGQGPEFLTYFQNEAQLEKSRLLSDRFSAERPKGSFSTLEIQRTEQGDSAMYLCASSLAFGLAGASEQYFGPGTRLTVT.

This chain joins TRBV5-5 and TRBJ2-1; D tentatively fits TRBD1 or TRBD2 (5 bases each). V was shortened by 4 bases and J by 7 bases, with 18 bases between the two germline ends. Germline loops: CDR1 SGHKS, CDR2 YYEKEE (reference sequence). CDR3 length equals 15 residues. CDR3 nucleotide sequence: TGTGCCAGCAGCGTCATGGGACCCCTAGGGAATGAGCAGTTCTTC. This codes for CASSVMGPLGNEQFF.

The chain joins TRBV3-1 to TRBJ2-2; a possible D gene is TRBD1 (5 bases). Trimming stripped 0 bases from V and 4 bases from J, with 15 bases between. CDR3 size: 17 residues. The V gene's germline CDR1 is LGHDT and CDR2 YNNKEL (reference sequence). CDR3 sequence (DNA): TGTGCCAGCAGCCAAGATCAGGCAGGGATCGGCACCGGGGAGCTGTTTTTT. Translation gives CASSQDQAGIGTGELFF. The whole variable domain, filled in from reference TRBV3-1 and TRBJ2-2, reads DTAVSQTPKYLVTQMGNDKSIKCEQNLGHDTMYWYKQDSKKFLKIMFSYNNKELIINETVPNRFSPKSPDKAHLNLHINSLELGDSAVYFCASSQDQAGIGTGELFFGEGSRLTVL.

This clonotype came up a few times. This sequence joins TRBV27 and TRBJ2-5; no clear D gene. Trimming stripped 6 bases from V and 5 bases from J, with 16 bases between. The CDR3 is 14 amino acids. CDR1 MNHEY and CDR2 SMNVEV come from the germline V gene (reference sequence). Here the CDR3 reads CASSSPTRRETQYF. CDR3 coding DNA: TGTGCCAGCAGCTCGCCTACGCGCAGGGAGACCCAGTACTTC.

This clonotype was counted only a few times. The chain carries TRBV24-1 and TRBJ2-2, with 7 nucleotides matching TRBD2. From germline, CDR1 is KGHDR and CDR2 SFDVKD. Trimming took 4 bases from V and 3 from J; bases not matched to a gene: 4. This CDR3 spans 15 amino acids. As DNA, the CDR3 is TGTGCCACCAGTGACCGGGACTATTACACCGGGGAGCTGTTTTTT. Its translation is CATSDRDYYTGELFF.

This clonotype appeared a few times. This chain uses TRBV4-3 with TRBJ2-3; D perhaps matches TRBD2 (6 bases). Looked up from germline, CDR1 is LGHNA and CDR2 is YSLEER. This CDR3 is built from 16 residues. Trimming shortened V by 1 base and J by 3 bases, and 14 bases separated the two germline ends. CDR3 amino acids: CASSQVVQEGTDTQYF. CDR3 in DNA: TGCGCCAGCAGCCAAGTGGTGCAGGAGGGAACAGATACGCAGTATTTT.

The gene calls are TRBV10-3 and TRBJ2-7; maybe TRBD1 (5 bases). Trimming pared 7 bases from V and 2 bases from J, leaving 9 bases between. The CDR3 has 12 residues. Germline V gives CDR1 ENHRY, CDR2 SYGVKD. CDR3 DNA sequence: TGTGCCATCAAAGGGGCCCCCTACGAGCAGTACTTC. It translates to CAIKGAPYEQYF.

This clonotype was counted at least ten times. The chain joins TRBV4-3 to TRBJ2-7, with D unresolved. The germline gives CDR1 LGHNA, CDR2 YSLEER. The CDR3 loop spans 16 amino acids. The ends were cut back, 0 bases at V and 4 bases at J, with 16 bases in the middle. CDR3 residues: CASSQDVGGQVYEQYF. As DNA, the CDR3 is TGCGCCAGCAGCCAAGATGTGGGTGGGCAGGTGTACGAGCAGTACTTC.

This clonotype was seen many times. The chain links TRBV20-1 to TRBJ2-7, with D perhaps TRBD1 or TRBD2 (6 bases each). V dropped 6 bases and J dropped 0 bases, with 18 bases sitting between them. The V gene's germline CDR1 is DFQATT and CDR2 SNEGSKA (reference sequence). The CDR3 extends over 15 amino acids. CDR3 DNA: TGCAGTGCGACCAACCGAGGGGGGCTCTCCTACGAGCAGTACTTC. This codes for CSATNRGGLSYEQYF.

This clonotype was counted a few times. This chain joins TRBV15 and TRBJ2-2, with 13 nucleotides matching TRBD2. The CDR3 is 17 amino acids. Trimming removed 6 bases from V and 5 bases from J; junction bases left unmatched: 9. In germline, CDR1 is LNHNV, CDR2 YYDKDF (reference sequence). The CDR3 DNA sequence: TGTGCCACCAGATCCTCGGGACTAGCGGGAATTACCGGGGAGCTGTTTTTT. Translating it yields CATRSSGLAGITGELFF.

This clonotype has at least ten counts. The chain is built from TRBV20-1 and TRBJ2-5; D not resolved. The germline V gene encodes CDR1 DFQATT and CDR2 SNEGSKA (reference sequence). This CDR3 comprises 9 residues. CDR3 loop: CSAGETQYF. As DNA, the CDR3 is TGCAGCGCTGGAGAGACCCAGTACTTC.

There are a few counts of this clonotype. The chain couples TRBV6-7 to TRBJ2-5, with D unresolved. TRBV6-7 is flagged as an ORF with uncertain function. V shed 1 base and J shed 4 bases, with 13 bases lying between them. The CDR3 is 15 amino acids. In DNA, the CDR3 is TGTGCCAGCAGTTACTACTCCTCCCCCTCAGAGACCCAGTACTTC. Its translation is CASSYYSSPSETQYF.

The chain uses TRBV10-1 and TRBJ2-5; maybe TRBD2 (6 bases). Trimming removed 0 bases from V and 5 bases from J, with 13 bases in between. The length of the CDR3 is 15 residues. In germline, CDR1 is WNHNN, CDR2 SYGVQD (reference sequence). CDR3 nucleotide sequence: TGCGCCAGCAGTGAGTCTGGTGGACGGGGGGAGACCCAGTACTTC. Protein: CASSESGGRGETQYF.

The chain has TRBV30 and TRBJ2-1; 8 nucleotides agree with TRBD1. The CDR3 length is 13 residues. V gave up 2 bases and J gave up 8 bases; unmatched junction bases: 5. The germline V gene has CDR1 GTSNPN and CDR2 SVGIG (reference sequence). The CDR3 DNA follows: TGTGCCTGGAGTACATTACAGGGGGATGAGCAGTTCTTC. Translated: CAWSTLQGDEQFF. The full variable domain, in which reference TRBV30 and TRBJ2-1 provide the parts outside the CDR3, is SQTIHQWPATLVQPVGSPLSLECTVEGTSNPNLYWYRQAAGRGLQLLFYSVGIGQISSEVPQNLSASRPQDRQFILSSKKLLLSDSGFYLCAWSTLQGDEQFFGPGTRLTVL.

Comment on this clonotype: Its ends do not fully match the called genes, so a read error is possible. This sequence joins TRBV3-1 and TRBJ2-3, with 9 nucleotides matching TRBD2. CDR1 LGHDT and CDR2 YNNKEL come from the germline V gene (reference sequence). CDR3 length: 18 amino acids. In nucleotides, the CDR3 is TGTACCAGCAGTTTAGAGTTTGCGGGAGGGCCTAGCACAGATACGCAGTATTTT. It yields the protein CTSSLEFAGGPSTDTQYF.

This clonotype has more than one count but fewer than ten. This chain uses TRBV4-1 with TRBJ2-7; a weak D match, TRBD2 (5 bases). This CDR3 spans 15 amino acids. Germline CDR1 reads MGHRA; CDR2 reads YSYEKL. V was clipped by 2 bases and J by 7 bases, with 18 bases between them. CDR3 sequence (DNA): TGCGCCAGCAGCCAAATCCCTCGGGAAAGGAGGGAGCAGTACTTC. Translating it yields CASSQIPRERREQYF.

The rearrangement uses TRBV14 and TRBJ2-7; 12 nucleotides line up with TRBD2. Germline CDR1 reads SGHDN; CDR2 reads FVKESK. The CDR3 totals 16 residues. J lost 0 bases, V lost 1 base, and 1 base had no gene match. CDR3 in amino acids: CASSQGGLAGSYEQYF. The CDR3 DNA reads as TGTGCCAGCAGCCAAGGGGGACTAGCGGGCTCCTACGAGCAGTACTTC.

The chain has TRBV29-1 and TRBJ1-2, with D unresolved. The V and J ends lost 4 bases and 0 bases respectively, with 12 bases between them. The V gene's germline CDR1 is SQVTM and CDR2 ANQGSEA. This CDR3 contains 14 residues. The CDR3 sequence: CSVVDVEPNYGYTF. The CDR3 DNA follows: TGCAGCGTTGTGGATGTGGAACCTAACTATGGCTACACCTTC.

The CDR3 DNA sequence: TGTGCCAGCAGGCCGGGACCCAAAGAGACCCAGTACTTC. As protein: CASRPGPKETQYF. The V call is TRBV12-3 or TRBV12-4, the J call TRBJ2-5; perhaps D is TRBD1 or TRBD2 (5 bases each). V lost 6 bases to trimming and J lost 3 bases, with 11 bases between them. The CDR3 has 13 residues.

The chain's CDR3 is CASSTLARVTYNEQFF. The CDR3 region has the DNA TGTGCCAGTTCCACCCTAGCGCGGGTTACCTACAATGAGCAGTTCTTC. V and J are TRBV7-2 and TRBJ2-1, with D perhaps TRBD2 (6 bases). Germline CDR1 is SGHTA and CDR2 is FQGNSA. V lost 9 bases, J lost 2 bases, and 20 bases lay in between. This CDR3 is 16 amino acids long.

This clonotype was detected ten times or more. V is TRBV11-2 and J is TRBJ2-2; D uncertain. Germline V gene lookup returns CDR1 SGHAT and CDR2 FQNNGV. V shed 4 bases and J shed 3 bases, with 3 bases lying between them. This CDR3 has 12 amino acids. CDR3 sequence reads: CASSSYTGELFF. CDR3 nucleotides: TGTGCCAGCAGCTCGTACACCGGGGAGCTGTTTTTT.

This clonotype appeared a few times. The CDR3 reads CASSLGPKGWIDEQYF. CDR3 in DNA: TGTGCCAGCAGTTTAGGGCCTAAGGGTTGGATCGACGAGCAGTACTTC. The rearrangement links TRBV12-3 or TRBV12-4 to TRBJ2-7, with D unclear. V lost 1 base and J lost 5, with 18 bases in between. The length of the CDR3 is 16 residues.

The V gene is TRBV10-3, the J gene TRBJ2-7; TRBD1 is a possible D gene (6 bases). V lost 3 bases to trimming and J lost 3 bases, with 21 bases between them. Germline V lookup: CDR1 ENHRY, CDR2 SYGVKD. This CDR3 has 17 amino acids. DNA of the CDR3: TGTGCCATCAGTGACCGGGACAACCACTTCACAATCTACGAGCAGTACTTC. Translated, it gives CAISDRDNHFTIYEQYF.

V and J are TRBV14 and TRBJ2-2; D is ambiguous. Trimming cost V 2 bases and J 2 bases, with 12 bases left between them. This CDR3 has 16 residues. CDR1 is SGHDN, CDR2 FVKESK, per germline. Here the CDR3 DNA reads TGTGCCAGCAGCCAAAGTAGGCACAGAAACACCGGGGAGCTGTTTTTT. Translated: CASSQSRHRNTGELFF.

This clonotype was counted ten times or more. The chain has TRBV20-1 and TRBJ2-7; TRBD1 aligns across 7 bases. The V segment lost 4 bases and the J segment 1 base; nucleotides outside the gene matches: 4. The CDR3 has 13 amino acids. Germline lookup yields CDR1 DFQATT and CDR2 SNEGSKA (reference sequence). The CDR3 DNA is TGCAGTGCTACGGACAGGTGGTCCTACGAGCAGTACTTC. As protein: CSATDRWSYEQYF.

This clonotype showed up many times. The CDR3 DNA sequence: TGTGCCAGCAGTGACAGTCTAGCGGGGGCCCCAGATACGCAGTATTTT. Translated: CASSDSLAGAPDTQYF. The V and J genes are TRBV6-4 and TRBJ2-3; 10 bases line up with TRBD2. Trimming at V came to 2 bases and at J to 4 bases, leaving 6 bases not matched to a gene. Germline loops: CDR1 MRHNA, CDR2 SNTAGT. This CDR3 has 16 amino acids.

This clonotype was observed at least ten times. This chain links TRBV5-1 with TRBJ2-5; D is unresolved. Germline V gene data show CDR1 as SGHRS and CDR2 as YFSETQ. V was shortened by 0 bases and J by 3 bases, with 9 bases between the two germline ends. The CDR3 covers 14 residues. CDR3 coding DNA: TGCGCCAGCAGCTTGGCCGGTTTAAAAGAGACCCAGTACTTC. Translation gives CASSLAGLKETQYF.

This clonotype was seen ten or more times. The gene calls are TRBV12-3 or TRBV12-4 and TRBJ2-5; maybe TRBD2 (5 bases). Trimming cost V 4 bases and J 0 bases, with 9 bases left between them. CDR3 length: 14 amino acids. DNA of the CDR3: TGTGCCAGCAGTTCCTTACTAGACCAAGAGACCCAGTACTTC. It encodes CASSSLLDQETQYF.

A few counts support this clonotype. The chain recombines TRBV6-5 with TRBJ2-5, with a weak D call TRBD1 (6 bases). Trimming removed 2 bases at V and 5 bases at J, with 15 bases between. Germline loops: CDR1 MNHEY, CDR2 SVGAGI. This CDR3 contains 15 residues. The CDR3 protein is CASSYAPDRGETQYF. CDR3 bases: TGTGCCAGCAGTTACGCTCCGGACAGAGGGGAGACCCAGTACTTC.

This clonotype was counted many times. J is TRBJ2-5 and V is TRBV5-1; 7 nucleotides align to TRBD2. V shed 5 bases, J shed 0 bases, and the junction held 7 bases outside the gene matches. CDR3 length: 15 residues. CDR1 is SGHRS and CDR2 is YFSETQ in the germline V gene. The DNA of the CDR3 is TGCGCCAGCAGGGGTCTCGGGAGGTACCAAGAGACCCAGTACTTC. Its protein product is CASRGLGRYQETQYF.